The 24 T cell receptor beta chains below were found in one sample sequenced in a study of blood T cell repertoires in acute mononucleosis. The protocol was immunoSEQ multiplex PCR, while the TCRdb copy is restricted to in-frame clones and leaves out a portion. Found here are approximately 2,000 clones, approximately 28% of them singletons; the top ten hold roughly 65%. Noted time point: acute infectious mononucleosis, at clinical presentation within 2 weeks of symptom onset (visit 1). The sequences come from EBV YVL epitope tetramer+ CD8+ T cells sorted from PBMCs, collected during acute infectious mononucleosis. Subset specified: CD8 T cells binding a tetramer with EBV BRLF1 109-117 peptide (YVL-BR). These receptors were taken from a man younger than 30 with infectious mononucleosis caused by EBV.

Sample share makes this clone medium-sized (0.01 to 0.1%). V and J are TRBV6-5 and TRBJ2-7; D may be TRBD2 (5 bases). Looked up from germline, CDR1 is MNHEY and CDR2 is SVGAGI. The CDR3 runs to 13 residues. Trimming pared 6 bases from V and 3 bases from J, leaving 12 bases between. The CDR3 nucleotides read TGTGCCAGCAGCCTTCTAGCTAACTACGAGCAGTACTTC. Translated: CASSLLANYEQYF.

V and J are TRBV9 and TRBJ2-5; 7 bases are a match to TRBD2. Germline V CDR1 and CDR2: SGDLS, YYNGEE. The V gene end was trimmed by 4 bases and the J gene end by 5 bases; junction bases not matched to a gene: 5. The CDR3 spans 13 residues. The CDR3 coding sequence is TGTGCCAGCAGCCCTACTAGCGTTGAGACCCAGTACTTC. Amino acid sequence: CASSPTSVETQYF.

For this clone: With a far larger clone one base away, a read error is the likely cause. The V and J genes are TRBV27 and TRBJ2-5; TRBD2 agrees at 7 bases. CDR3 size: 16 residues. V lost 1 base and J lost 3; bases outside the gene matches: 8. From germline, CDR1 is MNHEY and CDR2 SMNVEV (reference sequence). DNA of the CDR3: TGTGCCAGCAGTTTATTTGGCGGGAGCGGCGAAGAGACCCAGTACTTC. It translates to CASSLFGGSGEETQYF.

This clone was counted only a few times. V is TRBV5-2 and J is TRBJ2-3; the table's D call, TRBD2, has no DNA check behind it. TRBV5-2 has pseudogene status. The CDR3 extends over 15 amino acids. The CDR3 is CASSPTLGGADTQYF. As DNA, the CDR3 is TGTGCCAGCAGCCCCACGCTAGGCGGCGCAGATACGCAGTATTTT.

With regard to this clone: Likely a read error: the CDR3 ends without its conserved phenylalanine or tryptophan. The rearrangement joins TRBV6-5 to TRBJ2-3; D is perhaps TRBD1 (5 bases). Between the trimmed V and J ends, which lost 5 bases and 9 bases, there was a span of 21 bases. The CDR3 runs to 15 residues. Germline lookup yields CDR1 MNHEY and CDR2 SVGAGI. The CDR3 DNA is TGTGCCAGCAGTGCCCTACTTGGGGCAGCGTCGACGCAGTATTGT. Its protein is CASSALLGAASTQYC.

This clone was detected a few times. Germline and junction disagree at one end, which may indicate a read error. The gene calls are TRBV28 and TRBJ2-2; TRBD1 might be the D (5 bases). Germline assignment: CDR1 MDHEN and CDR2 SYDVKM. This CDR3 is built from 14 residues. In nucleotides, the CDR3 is TGCGCCAGCAGCCAAGATCAGGGAACAGGGGAGCTGTTTTTT. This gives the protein CASSQDQGTGELFF.

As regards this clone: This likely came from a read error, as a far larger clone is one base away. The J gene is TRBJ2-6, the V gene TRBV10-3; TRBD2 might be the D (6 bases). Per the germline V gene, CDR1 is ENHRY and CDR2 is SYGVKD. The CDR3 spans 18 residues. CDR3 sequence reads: CAIPAGYVIDSGASVLTF. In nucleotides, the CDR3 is TGTGCCATTCCGGCGGGGTATGTAATCGACTCTGGGGCCAGCGTCCTGACTTTC.

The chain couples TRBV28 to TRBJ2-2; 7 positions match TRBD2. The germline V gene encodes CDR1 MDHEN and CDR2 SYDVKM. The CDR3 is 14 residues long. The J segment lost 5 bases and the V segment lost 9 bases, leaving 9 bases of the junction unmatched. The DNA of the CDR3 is TGTGCCAGTAAACCCTGGGGAGGGACCGGGGAGCTGTTTTTT. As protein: CASKPWGGTGELFF. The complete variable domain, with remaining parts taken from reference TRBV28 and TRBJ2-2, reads DVKVTQSSRYLVKRTGEKVFLECVQDMDHENMFWYRQDPGLGLRLIYFSYDVKMKEKGDIPEGYSVSREKKERFSLILESASTNQTSMYLCASKPWGGTGELFFGEGSRLTVL.

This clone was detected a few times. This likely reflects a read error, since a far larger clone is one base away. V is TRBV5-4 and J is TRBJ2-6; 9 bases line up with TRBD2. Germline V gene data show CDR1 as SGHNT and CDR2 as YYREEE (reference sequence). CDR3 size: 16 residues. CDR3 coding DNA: TGTGCCAGCAGCCAAGGGACTAGCTCCGGGGCCAACGCCCTGACTTTC. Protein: CASSQGTSSGANALTF.

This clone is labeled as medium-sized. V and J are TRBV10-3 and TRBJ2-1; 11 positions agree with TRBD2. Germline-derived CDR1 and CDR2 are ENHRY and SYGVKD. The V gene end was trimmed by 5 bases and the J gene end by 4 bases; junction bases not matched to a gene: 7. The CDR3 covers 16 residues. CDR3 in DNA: TGTGCCATCAGTCCGACTAGCGGGACGCAATACAATGAGCAGTTCTTC. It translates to CAISPTSGTQYNEQFF.

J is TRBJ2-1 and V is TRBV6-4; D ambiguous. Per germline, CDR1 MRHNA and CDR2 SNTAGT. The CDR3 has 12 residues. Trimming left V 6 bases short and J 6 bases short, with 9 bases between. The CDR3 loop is CASSLFSNEQFF. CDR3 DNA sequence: TGTGCCAGCAGCCTATTTTCCAATGAGCAGTTCTTC.

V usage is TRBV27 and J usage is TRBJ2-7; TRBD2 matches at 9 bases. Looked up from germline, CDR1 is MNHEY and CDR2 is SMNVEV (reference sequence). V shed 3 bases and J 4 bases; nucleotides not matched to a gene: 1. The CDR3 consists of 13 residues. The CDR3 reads CASSFLAGYEQYF. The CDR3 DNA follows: TGTGCCAGCAGTTTCCTAGCGGGATACGAGCAGTACTTC.

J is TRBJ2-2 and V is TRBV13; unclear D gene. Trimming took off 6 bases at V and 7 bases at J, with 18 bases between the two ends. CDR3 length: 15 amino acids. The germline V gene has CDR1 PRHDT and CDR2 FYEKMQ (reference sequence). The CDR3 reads CASSLSTVGYGELFF. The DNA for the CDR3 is TGTGCCAGCAGTTTATCCACAGTCGGGTACGGGGAGCTGTTTTTT.

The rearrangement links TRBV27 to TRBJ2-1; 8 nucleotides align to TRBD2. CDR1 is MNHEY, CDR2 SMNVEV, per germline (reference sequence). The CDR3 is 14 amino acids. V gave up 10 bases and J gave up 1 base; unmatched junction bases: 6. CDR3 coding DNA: TGTGCCATCGGGACTAGTGGGTCCTACAATGAGCAGTTCTTC. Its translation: CAIGTSGSYNEQFF.

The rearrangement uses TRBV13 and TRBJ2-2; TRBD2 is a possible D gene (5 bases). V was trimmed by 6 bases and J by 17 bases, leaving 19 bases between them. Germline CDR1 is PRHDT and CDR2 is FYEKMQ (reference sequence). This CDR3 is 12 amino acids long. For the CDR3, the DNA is TGTGCCAGCAGACAAACGTCCGGGGAGTGTTTTTTT. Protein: CASRQTSGECFF.

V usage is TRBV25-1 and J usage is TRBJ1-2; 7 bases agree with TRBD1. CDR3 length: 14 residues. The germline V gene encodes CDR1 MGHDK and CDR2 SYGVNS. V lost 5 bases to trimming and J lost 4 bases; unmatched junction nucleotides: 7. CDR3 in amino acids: CASSLQGLPYGYTF. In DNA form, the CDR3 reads TGTGCCAGCAGTCTACAGGGGCTCCCCTATGGCTACACCTTC.

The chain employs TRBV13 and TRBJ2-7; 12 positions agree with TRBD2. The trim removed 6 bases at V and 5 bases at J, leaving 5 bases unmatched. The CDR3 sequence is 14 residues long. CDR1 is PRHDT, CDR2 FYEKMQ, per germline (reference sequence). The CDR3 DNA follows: TGTGCCAGCAGTGGACTAGCGGGAAAGGACGAGCAGTACTTC. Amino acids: CASSGLAGKDEQYF.

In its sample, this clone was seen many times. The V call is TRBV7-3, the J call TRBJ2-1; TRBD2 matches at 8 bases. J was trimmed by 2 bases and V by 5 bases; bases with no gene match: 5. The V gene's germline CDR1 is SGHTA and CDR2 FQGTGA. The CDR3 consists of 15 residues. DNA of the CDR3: TGTGCCAGCAGCCACGGGACTAGTCCCTACAATGAGCAGTTCTTC. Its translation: CASSHGTSPYNEQFF.

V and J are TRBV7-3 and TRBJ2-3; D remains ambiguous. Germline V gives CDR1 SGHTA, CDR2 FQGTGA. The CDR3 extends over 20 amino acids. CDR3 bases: TGTTTGAGCCATCAGAAGCAGAGATCTCCCACGCTAGGCGGCGCAGATACGCAGTATTTT. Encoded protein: CLSHQKQRSPTLGGADTQYF.

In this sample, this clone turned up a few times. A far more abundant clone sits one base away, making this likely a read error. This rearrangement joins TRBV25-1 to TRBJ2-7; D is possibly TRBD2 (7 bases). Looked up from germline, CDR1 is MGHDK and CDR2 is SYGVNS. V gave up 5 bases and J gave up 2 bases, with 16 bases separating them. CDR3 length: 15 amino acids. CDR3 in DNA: TGTGCCAGCAGTTCATACTTAGGGGGGGCCTACGAGCAGTACTTC. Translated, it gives CASSSYLGGAYEQYF.

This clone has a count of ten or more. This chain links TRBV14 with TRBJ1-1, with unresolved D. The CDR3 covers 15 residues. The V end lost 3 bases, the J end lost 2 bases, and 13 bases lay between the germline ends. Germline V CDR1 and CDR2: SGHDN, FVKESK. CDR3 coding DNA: TGTGCCAGCAGCCAGGCAGGAGCCCTTAACACTGAAGCTTTCTTT. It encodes CASSQAGALNTEAFF.

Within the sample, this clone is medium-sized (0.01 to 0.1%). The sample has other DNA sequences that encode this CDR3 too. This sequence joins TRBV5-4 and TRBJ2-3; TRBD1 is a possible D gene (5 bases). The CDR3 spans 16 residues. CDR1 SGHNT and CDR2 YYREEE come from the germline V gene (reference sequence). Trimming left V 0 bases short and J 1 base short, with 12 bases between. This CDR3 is CASSLDLGQGTDTQYF. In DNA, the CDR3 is TGTGCCAGCAGCTTGGACCTGGGGCAGGGCACAGATACGCAGTATTTT.

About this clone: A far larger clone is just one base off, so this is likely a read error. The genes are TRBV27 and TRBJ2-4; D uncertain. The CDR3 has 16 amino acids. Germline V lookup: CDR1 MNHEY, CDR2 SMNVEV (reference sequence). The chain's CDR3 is CANSLSISEIKNIQYF. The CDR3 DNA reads TGTGCCAACAGTTTATCGATATCGGAGATCAAAAACATTCAGTACTTC.

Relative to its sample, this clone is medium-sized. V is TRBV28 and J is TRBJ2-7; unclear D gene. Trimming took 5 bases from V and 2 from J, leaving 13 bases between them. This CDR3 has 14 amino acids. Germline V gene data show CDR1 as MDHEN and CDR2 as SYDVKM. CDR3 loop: CASSPRTVAYEQYF. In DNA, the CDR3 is TGTGCCAGCAGTCCACGGACCGTTGCCTACGAGCAGTACTTC.